The clone carrying this T cell receptor (beta chain) appeared many times. This CDR3 spans 15 amino acids. Trimming shortened V by 6 bases and J by 6 bases, and 21 bases separated the two germline ends. The germline gives CDR1 LNHDA, CDR2 SQIVND (reference sequence). TCR beta CDR3 regions were amplified from RNA transcripts. After a first-round RT-PCR with HTBI primers, a second-round multiplex PCR was run. MiXCR, run by TCRdb on the multiplex PCR reads, gives a single entry per CDR3 protein. The sample gives about 400,000 distinct CDR3 sequences, under 25% of which show up once; more than 2.5% is in the top ten. These data are taken from a study of Graves' ophthalmopathy and Graves' hyperthyroidism.

This chain uses TRBV19 with TRBJ2-7, with D possibly called TRBD1 or TRBD2 (5 bases each). This TCR was sampled from a woman younger than 30 with stable Graves' hyperthyroidism. Sequencing was done on a sample of peripheral blood. The CDR3 spells CASRDSGPTISEQYF. The CDR3 DNA reads as TGTGCCAGTAGAGACTCGGGACCGACTATCTCCGAGCAGTACTTC.